The clone carrying this T cell receptor beta chain was seen a single time. Some clones are missing from TCRdb's copy, which holds only in-frame ones; the method was immunoSEQ multiplex PCR. The table shows about 52,000 clones, with around three quarters occurring only once. The trim removed 3 bases at V and 7 bases at J, leaving 12 bases unmatched. This CDR3 comprises 16 residues. CDR1 and CDR2 (germline): GTSNPN, SVGIG (reference sequence). This entry belongs to a study of T cells in localized non-small cell lung cancer. V and J are TRBV30 and TRBJ2-3; 11 positions match TRBD1. The sample was PBMCs, taken before any cancer treatment. This sequence originates from a woman aged 35-70 years with stage II lung adenocarcinoma. This CDR3 reads CAWRGTGTGGGHTQYF. The CDR3 DNA sequence: TGTGCCTGGAGGGGCACCGGGACAGGGGGTGGACATACGCAGTATTTT.